A selection of T cell receptor beta chains follows, all from one sample in a study of blood T cell repertoires in COVID-19. Profiling relied on immunoSEQ multiplex PCR, and the TCRdb table lists in-frame clones only, not all of them. The sample records roughly 240,000 clones, about nine tenths being singletons. Material: PBMCs or T cells enriched from blood (not recorded which). The receptor source for this set is a woman aged 30 to 39 with acute COVID-19. Each CDR3 is given with its conserved first and last residue. A D gene is named only where the DNA matches it firmly. Size values are once, few and many counts, or a class for expanded clones, and some rows have none.

clone_size: NA
v_call: TRBV7-9
d_call: NA
j_call: TRBJ1-1
cdr3_aa: CASSLVGGNTEAFF
cdr3_nt: TGTGCCAGCAGCTTAGTCGGAGGGAACACTGAAGCTTTCTTT

clone_size: NA
v_call: TRBV19
d_call: NA
j_call: TRBJ1-2
cdr3_aa: CAIEGADRGYTF
cdr3_nt: TGTGCCATCGAAGGGGCAGATCGTGGCTACACCTTC

clone_size: NA
v_call: TRBV9
d_call: TRBD1
j_call: TRBJ1-2
cdr3_aa: CASSVESRGQDGYTF
cdr3_nt: TGTGCCAGCAGCGTAGAATCCAGGGGGCAGGATGGCTACACCTTC

clone_size: once
v_call: TRBV11-2
d_call: TRBD1
j_call: TRBJ1-2
cdr3_aa: CASNRDRLSNYGYTF
cdr3_nt: TGTGCCAGCAATAGGGACAGGCTCTCTAACTATGGCTACACCTTC

clone_size: once
v_call: TRBV4-3
d_call: NA
j_call: TRBJ2-3
cdr3_aa: CASSQVTKQTDTQYF
cdr3_nt: TGCGCCAGCAGCCAAGTGACTAAACAGACAGATACGCAGTATTTT

clone_size: NA
v_call: TRBV7-8
d_call: NA
j_call: TRBJ1-1
cdr3_aa: CASSLAAGTTSFTEAFF
cdr3_nt: TGTGCCAGCAGCTTAGCGGCAGGCACCACCAGCTTTACTGAAGCTTTCTTT

clone_size: NA
v_call: TRBV27
d_call: NA
j_call: TRBJ1-1
cdr3_aa: CASSFGQGGTEAFF
cdr3_nt: TGTGCCAGCAGTTTTGGGCAGGGAGGAACTGAAGCTTTCTTT

clone_size: NA
v_call: TRBV6-5
d_call: NA
j_call: TRBJ1-2
cdr3_aa: CASSDATGPQYGYTF
cdr3_nt: TGTGCCAGCAGCGACGCCACAGGTCCTCAGTATGGCTACACCTTC

clone_size: NA
v_call: TRBV7-2
d_call: TRBD1
j_call: TRBJ2-7
cdr3_aa: CASSLADRGVGYEQYF
cdr3_nt: TGTGCCAGCAGCTTAGCTGACAGGGGGGTAGGCTACGAGCAGTACTTC

clone_size: NA
v_call: TRBV5-4
d_call: TRBD1
j_call: TRBJ1-1
cdr3_aa: CASSSGQGAVF
cdr3_nt: TGTGCCAGCAGCTCTGGACAGGGGGCAGTCTTT

clone_size: NA
v_call: TRBV12-5
d_call: NA
j_call: TRBJ2-3
cdr3_aa: CASGPPLRASTDTQYF
cdr3_nt: TGTGCTAGTGGTCCCCCTTTGCGGGCTAGCACAGATACGCAGTATTTT

clone_size: NA
v_call: TRBV5-1
d_call: NA
j_call: TRBJ1-5
cdr3_aa: CASSPRGGDNQPQHF
cdr3_nt: TGCGCCAGCAGCCCTCGTGGGGGGGACAATCAGCCCCAGCATTTT

clone_size: NA
v_call: TRBV30
d_call: TRBD1
j_call: TRBJ2-5
cdr3_aa: CAWSLGQGATGQYF
cdr3_nt: TGTGCCTGGAGTTTAGGACAGGGGGCGACTGGCCAGTACTTC

clone_size: NA
v_call: TRBV7-2
d_call: NA
j_call: TRBJ1-4
cdr3_aa: CASSLADEKLFF
cdr3_nt: TGTGCCAGCAGCTTGGCAGATGAAAAACTGTTTTTT

clone_size: NA
v_call: TRBV6-5
d_call: NA
j_call: TRBJ1-1
cdr3_aa: CASTSATEAFF
cdr3_nt: TGTGCCAGCACTAGCGCCACTGAAGCTTTCTTT

clone_size: few
v_call: TRBV5-4
d_call: NA
j_call: TRBJ1-5
cdr3_aa: CASSGDKNQPQHF
cdr3_nt: TGTGCCAGCAGCGGGGACAAAAATCAGCCCCAGCATTTT

clone_size: NA
v_call: TRBV7-2
d_call: NA
j_call: TRBJ2-7
cdr3_aa: CASSLGRAYEQYF
cdr3_nt: TGTGCCAGCAGCTTGGGCAGGGCCTACGAGCAGTACTTC

clone_size: NA
v_call: TRBV20-1
d_call: NA
j_call: TRBJ2-3
cdr3_aa: CSSAGPDTQYF
cdr3_nt: TGCAGTAGCGCAGGGCCCGATACGCAGTATTTT

clone_size: NA
v_call: TRBV5-6
d_call: TRBD2
j_call: TRBJ2-5
cdr3_aa: CASSFGTSGQETQYF
cdr3_nt: TGTGCCAGCAGCTTCGGGACTAGCGGCCAAGAGACCCAGTACTTC

clone_size: NA
v_call: TRBV2
d_call: NA
j_call: TRBJ1-1
cdr3_aa: CASSGRGTEAFF
cdr3_nt: TGTGCCAGCAGTGGGAGAGGGACTGAAGCTTTCTTT

clone_size: NA
v_call: TRBV29-1
d_call: NA
j_call: TRBJ1-2
cdr3_aa: CSVRWGVQGYTF
cdr3_nt: TGCAGCGTCCGGTGGGGGGTGCAGGGCTACACCTTC

clone_size: NA
v_call: TRBV9
d_call: TRBD1
j_call: TRBJ1-1
cdr3_aa: CASSDGQGEAFF
cdr3_nt: TGTGCCAGCAGCGACGGACAGGGTGAAGCTTTCTTT

clone_size: NA
v_call: TRBV30
d_call: NA
j_call: TRBJ1-1
cdr3_aa: CAWSFSTEAFF
cdr3_nt: TGTGCCTGGAGTTTCTCCACTGAAGCTTTCTTT

clone_size: NA
v_call: TRBV6-6
d_call: NA
j_call: TRBJ1-5
cdr3_aa: CASSYSARDYQPQHF
cdr3_nt: TGTGCCAGCAGTTACTCCGCCAGGGACTATCAGCCCCAGCATTTT

clone_size: NA
v_call: TRBV29-1
d_call: NA
j_call: TRBJ1-2
cdr3_aa: CSVPEESSGYTF
cdr3_nt: TGCAGCGTTCCAGAGGAGAGTTCTGGCTACACCTTC

clone_size: NA
v_call: TRBV7-9
d_call: NA
j_call: TRBJ1-2
cdr3_aa: CASSSGGSARIEYGYTF
cdr3_nt: TGTGCCAGCAGCTCCGGCGGGTCGGCAAGGATCGAGTATGGCTACACCTTC

clone_size: NA
v_call: TRBV7-2
d_call: NA
j_call: TRBJ1-5
cdr3_aa: CASTQGNQQPQHF
cdr3_nt: TGTGCCAGCACCCAGGGGAATCAACAGCCCCAGCATTTT

clone_size: NA
v_call: TRBV6-5
d_call: NA
j_call: TRBJ1-5
cdr3_aa: CASRPYGEGNQPQHF
cdr3_nt: TGTGCCAGCAGACCGTATGGGGAGGGGAATCAGCCCCAGCATTTT

clone_size: NA
v_call: TRBV6-4
d_call: TRBD2
j_call: TRBJ2-5
cdr3_aa: CASSVETSGQETQYF
cdr3_nt: TGTGCCAGCAGTGTGGAGACTAGCGGTCAAGAGACCCAGTACTTC

clone_size: NA
v_call: TRBV6-2/TRBV6-3
d_call: NA
j_call: TRBJ1-1
cdr3_aa: CASSYSVMNTEAFF
cdr3_nt: TGTGCCAGCAGTTACTCTGTTATGAACACTGAAGCTTTCTTT

clone_size: NA
v_call: TRBV6-5
d_call: TRBD1
j_call: TRBJ1-2
cdr3_aa: CASSYDRPGQGYGYTF
cdr3_nt: TGTGCCAGCAGTTATGACCGCCCGGGACAGGGTTATGGCTACACCTTC

clone_size: NA
v_call: TRBV5-1
d_call: NA
j_call: TRBJ2-3
cdr3_aa: CASSLATSTDTQYF
cdr3_nt: TGCGCCAGCAGCTTGGCCACTAGCACAGATACGCAGTATTTT

clone_size: once
v_call: TRBV30
d_call: NA
j_call: TRBJ1-5
cdr3_aa: CAWSHQGIGQPQHF
cdr3_nt: TGTGCCTGGAGTCATCAGGGTATTGGTCAGCCCCAGCATTTT

clone_size: NA
v_call: TRBV9
d_call: TRBD1
j_call: TRBJ2-5
cdr3_aa: CASSPQTGQETQYF
cdr3_nt: TGTGCCAGCAGCCCCCAGACAGGGCAGGAGACCCAGTACTTC

clone_size: NA
v_call: TRBV7-2
d_call: NA
j_call: TRBJ1-4
cdr3_aa: CASKRATTNEKLFF
cdr3_nt: TGTGCCAGCAAGAGGGCCACAACTAATGAAAAACTGTTTTTT

clone_size: NA
v_call: TRBV7-2
d_call: TRBD1
j_call: TRBJ2-7
cdr3_aa: CASTIGQGPYEQYF
cdr3_nt: TGTGCCAGCACCATAGGACAGGGACCCTACGAGCAGTACTTC

clone_size: NA
v_call: TRBV19
d_call: NA
j_call: TRBJ1-1
cdr3_aa: CASSKDIQGDTEAFF
cdr3_nt: TGTGCCAGTAGTAAAGACATCCAAGGGGACACTGAAGCTTTCTTT

clone_size: NA
v_call: TRBV11-2
d_call: NA
j_call: TRBJ2-7
cdr3_aa: CASSLFLDSRSYEQYF
cdr3_nt: TGTGCCAGCAGCTTATTTTTGGACAGCCGATCCTACGAGCAGTACTTC

clone_size: NA
v_call: TRBV6-5
d_call: TRBD1
j_call: TRBJ2-3
cdr3_aa: CASSRGTGSDTQYF
cdr3_nt: TGTGCCAGCAGCCGAGGGACAGGGTCAGATACGCAGTATTTT

clone_size: NA
v_call: TRBV18
d_call: TRBD1
j_call: TRBJ1-2
cdr3_aa: CASSYEDRGDYGYTF
cdr3_nt: TGTGCCAGCTCGTACGAGGACAGGGGGGACTATGGCTACACCTTC

clone_size: NA
v_call: TRBV12-3/TRBV12-4
d_call: TRBD1
j_call: TRBJ1-5
cdr3_aa: CASSSRTGQPQHF
cdr3_nt: TGTGCCAGCAGTTCCAGGACAGGTCAGCCCCAGCATTTT

clone_size: NA
v_call: TRBV27
d_call: NA
j_call: TRBJ1-2
cdr3_aa: CASRSQGTWIF
cdr3_nt: TGTGCCAGCAGATCCCAGGGCACATGGATCTTC

clone_size: NA
v_call: TRBV5-4
d_call: TRBD2
j_call: TRBJ2-1
cdr3_aa: CASSLDVAGGRNEQFF
cdr3_nt: TGTGCCAGCAGCTTGGACGTAGCGGGGGGACGTAATGAGCAGTTCTTC

clone_size: NA
v_call: TRBV5-6
d_call: NA
j_call: TRBJ1-2
cdr3_aa: CASSFGMAGPTNYGYTF
cdr3_nt: TGTGCCAGCAGCTTTGGAATGGCAGGCCCTACTAACTATGGCTACACCTTC

clone_size: NA
v_call: TRBV5-5
d_call: NA
j_call: TRBJ2-7
cdr3_aa: CASTSPGVMNEQYF
cdr3_nt: TGTGCCAGCACGTCACCCGGGGTAATGAACGAGCAGTACTTC

clone_size: NA
v_call: TRBV28
d_call: NA
j_call: TRBJ1-4
cdr3_aa: CASSFSSTNEKLFF
cdr3_nt: TGTGCCAGCAGTTTCTCGTCAACTAATGAAAAACTGTTTTTT

clone_size: NA
v_call: TRBV27
d_call: NA
j_call: TRBJ1-1
cdr3_aa: CASTPGGGSGTEAFF
cdr3_nt: TGTGCCAGCACCCCGGGCGGGGGATCGGGCACTGAAGCTTTCTTT

clone_size: few
v_call: TRBV29-1
d_call: NA
j_call: TRBJ2-1
cdr3_aa: CSVVRGMREQFF
cdr3_nt: TGCAGCGTTGTCCGGGGTATGAGGGAGCAGTTCTTC

clone_size: NA
v_call: TRBV10-3
d_call: NA
j_call: TRBJ2-3
cdr3_aa: CAISGEGGRTDTQYF
cdr3_nt: TGTGCCATCAGTGGAGAGGGGGGGCGCACAGATACGCAGTATTTT

clone_size: NA
v_call: TRBV5-1
d_call: TRBD1
j_call: TRBJ1-1
cdr3_aa: CASSFYPDRGEGNTEAFF
cdr3_nt: TGCGCCAGCAGCTTCTACCCGGACAGGGGCGAGGGGAACACTGAAGCTTTCTTT

clone_size: NA
v_call: TRBV6-5
d_call: NA
j_call: TRBJ1-1
cdr3_aa: CASSYGGTNTEAFF
cdr3_nt: TGTGCCAGCAGTTATGGGGGGACGAACACTGAAGCTTTCTTT

clone_size: NA
v_call: TRBV19
d_call: NA
j_call: TRBJ1-1
cdr3_aa: CASSSGTEAFF
cdr3_nt: TGTGCCAGTAGTTCAGGCACTGAAGCTTTCTTT

clone_size: NA
v_call: TRBV19
d_call: NA
j_call: TRBJ1-2
cdr3_aa: CASSRSKGEGDGYTF
cdr3_nt: TGTGCCAGTAGTCGTAGTAAGGGTGAAGGGGATGGCTACACCTTC

clone_size: NA
v_call: TRBV28
d_call: TRBD1
j_call: TRBJ1-5
cdr3_aa: CASSYGPWTGYGYQPQHF
cdr3_nt: TGTGCCAGCAGTTATGGCCCTTGGACAGGGTACGGGTATCAGCCCCAGCATTTT